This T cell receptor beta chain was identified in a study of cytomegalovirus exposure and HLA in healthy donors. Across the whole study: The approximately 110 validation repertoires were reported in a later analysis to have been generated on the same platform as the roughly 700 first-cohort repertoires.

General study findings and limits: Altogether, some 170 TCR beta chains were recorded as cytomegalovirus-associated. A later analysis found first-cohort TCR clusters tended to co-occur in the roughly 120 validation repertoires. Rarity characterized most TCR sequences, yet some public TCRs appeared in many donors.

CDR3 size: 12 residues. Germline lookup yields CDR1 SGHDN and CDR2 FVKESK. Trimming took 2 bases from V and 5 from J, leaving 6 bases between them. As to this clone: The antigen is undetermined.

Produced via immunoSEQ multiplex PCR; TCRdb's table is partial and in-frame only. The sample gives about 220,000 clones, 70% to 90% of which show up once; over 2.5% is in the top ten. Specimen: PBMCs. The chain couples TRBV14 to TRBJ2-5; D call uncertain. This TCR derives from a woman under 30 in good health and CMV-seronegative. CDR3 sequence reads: CASSQTRETQYF. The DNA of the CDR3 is TGTGCCAGCAGCCAAACCCGGGAGACCCAGTACTTC.